This T cell receptor beta chain was documented in a study of blood T cell repertoires in COVID-19. Overall study context: Whether acute or convalescent, the COVID-19 samples came from the United States, Italy and Spain. T cells, B-cell-depleted T cells, or PBMCs supplied cDNA or gDNA.

Original processing notes: Estimation of nucleated cell counts was performed using reference gene primer amplification. Clones were sequenced by immunoSEQ multiplex PCR, and TCRdb holds only the in-frame ones, with some missing. The V and J calls and clone size are taken from that table; D and trimming were inferred from the DNA. The profile shows 120,000 to 150,000 clones, 70% to 90% of them singletons. Per germline, CDR1 SGHDT and CDR2 YYEEEE. Trimming took 3 bases from V and 5 from J, leaving 14 bases between them. This CDR3 region has 14 residues. The sequenced sample was peripheral blood. The rearrangement joins TRBV5-6 to TRBJ1-1, with D perhaps TRBD1 (6 bases). The receptor was derived from a woman between 55 and 75 years old with COVID-19, enrolled during active disease. The CDR3 DNA is TGTGCCAGCAGCTCTCAGGGGCTTAGAACTGAAGCTTTCTTT. The encoded protein is CASSSQGLRTEAFF.